The T cell receptor beta chain described here comes from a study of T cell clones after liver transplantation. At the level of the study: Subjects received no induction therapy and standard immunosuppression until randomization at 12-24 months post-transplant. Patients counted as tolerant after at least one year off all immunosuppression, enzymes not exceeding twice normal.

This CDR3 region has 15 residues. V lost 5 bases to trimming and J lost 2 bases, with 13 bases between them. Germline CDR1 reads SNHLY; CDR2 reads FYNNEI. To note about this clone: Its antigen is not known.

Overall study results and limits: Low donor cell numbers restricted donor-reactive repertoire measurement in two subjects. Migration into the graft, not deletion, may explain lost graft donor-reactive T cells.

Only in-frame clones appear in the TCRdb table, and some are missing; sequencing was by immunoSEQ multiplex PCR. The repertoire consists of 65,000 to 70,000 clones, with almost 95% occurring once and the leading ten covering 0.98%. The sample consisted of CD4+ T cells from blood, taken about 27 months after liver transplant. The receptor was isolated from a human patient who received a liver transplant. Certain T cells may be donor cells from the graft. The rearrangement uses TRBV2 and TRBJ2-1, with D uncertain. CDR3 loop: CASSPDGVTYNEQFF. CDR3 bases: TGTGCCAGCAGTCCCGATGGGGTAACCTACAATGAGCAGTTCTTC.